The 28 T cell receptor beta chains listed next were all sequenced from one sample in a study of blood T cell repertoires in COVID-19. Using immunoSEQ multiplex PCR, the repertoire was profiled, and TCRdb retains in-frame clones only, with some absent. The sample contains approximately 350,000 clones, around nine tenths of which appear only once. Specimen: peripheral blood. The receptors shown here come from a woman aged 70-85 years with COVID-19, enrolled during active disease.

CDR3 nucleotides: TGTGCCAGCCGAGCGGGGTACGAGCAGTACTTC. This gives the protein CASRAGYEQYF. V is TRBV7-2 and J is TRBJ2-7; 7 nucleotides line up with TRBD2. V lost 8 bases and J lost 4; bases outside the gene matches: 2. This CDR3 has 11 amino acids. Germline assignment: CDR1 SGHTA and CDR2 FQGNSA.

The chain couples TRBV9 to TRBJ2-3, with D uncertain. Germline V gives CDR1 SGDLS, CDR2 YYNGEE. Trimming took 5 bases from V and 4 from J, leaving 11 bases between them. The CDR3 has 13 residues. CDR3 loop: CASSQNSPDTQYF. The DNA for the CDR3 is TGTGCCAGCAGTCAAAACTCCCCAGATACGCAGTATTTT.

This clone showed up many times. This sequence joins TRBV27 and TRBJ1-5; no reliable D call. Germline V gives CDR1 MNHEY, CDR2 SMNVEV (reference sequence). The germline V and J ends were trimmed by 4 bases and 0 bases, with 16 bases remaining between them. The CDR3 has 17 amino acids. The CDR3 is CASSSGLAAISNQPQHF. For the CDR3, the DNA is TGTGCCAGCAGTTCGGGGTTGGCAGCGATTAGCAATCAGCCCCAGCATTTT.

This sequence joins TRBV7-2 and TRBJ2-3, with 12 bases matching TRBD2. CDR3 length: 17 amino acids. CDR1 is SGHTA, CDR2 FQGNSA, per germline. V shed 2 bases, J shed 4 bases, and the junction held 7 bases outside the gene matches. CDR3 region: CASSLNPTSGGADTQYF. The CDR3 coding sequence is TGTGCCAGCAGCTTAAACCCGACTAGCGGGGGTGCAGATACGCAGTATTTT.

The chain combines TRBV19 with TRBJ1-6, with 10 nucleotides matching TRBD1. CDR3 length: 15 residues. Losses at the gene ends were 4 bases for V and 9 bases for J; bases not matched to a gene: 6. Germline assignment: CDR1 LNHDA and CDR2 SQIVND (reference sequence). Here the CDR3 DNA reads TGTGCCAGTAGTACCCGGGGACAGGGGAGTTCACCCCTCCACTTT. This sequence encodes CASSTRGQGSSPLHF.

This clone was seen a single time. The chain recombines TRBV10-1 with TRBJ1-2; 10 bases line up with TRBD1. The CDR3 consists of 13 residues. Germline V gives CDR1 WNHNN, CDR2 SYGVQD (reference sequence). V was pared by 10 bases and J by 7 bases, with 9 bases of the junction left unmatched. For the CDR3, the DNA is TGCGCCATTGACCCCGGGACAGGGGCTGGCTACACCTTC. Protein sequence: CAIDPGTGAGYTF.

Only one count was recorded for this clone. V usage is TRBV12-3 or TRBV12-4 and J usage is TRBJ1-5; D ambiguous. V lost 8 bases, J lost 9 bases, and 8 bases lay in between. The CDR3 is made up of 10 amino acids. CDR3 residues: CASLPGPQHF. CDR3 nucleotide sequence: TGTGCCAGCCTTCCAGGGCCCCAGCATTTT.

The V and J genes are TRBV2 and TRBJ2-2; D ambiguous. CDR1 and CDR2 from the germline V gene are SNHLY and FYNNEI. V shed 1 base and J shed 2 bases, with 8 bases lying between them. The CDR3 is 15 amino acids. The CDR3 DNA sequence: TGTGCCAGCAGTGAAGTTGAACTAAACACCGGGGAGCTGTTTTTT. Protein: CASSEVELNTGELFF. The full variable domain, with the rest looked up from reference TRBV2 and TRBJ2-2, is EPEVTQTPSHQVTQMGQEVILRCVPISNHLYFYWYRQILGQKVEFLVSFYNNEISEKSEIFDDQFSVERPDGSNFTLKIRSTKLEDSAMYFCASSEVELNTGELFFGEGSRLTVL.

The V call is TRBV28, the J call TRBJ1-5; TRBD1 is a possible D gene (5 bases). CDR1 and CDR2 (germline): MDHEN, SYDVKM. The CDR3 is made up of 15 amino acids. Deletions cut 5 bases from V and 2 bases from J, with 13 bases between. This chain's CDR3 is CASSPRGVGNQPQHF. In nucleotides, the CDR3 is TGTGCCAGCAGTCCCCGGGGGGTTGGCAATCAGCCCCAGCATTTT.

This CDR3 is CASSVGPGQQETQYF. CDR3 coding DNA: TGTGCCAGCAGCGTAGGGCCAGGACAGCAAGAGACCCAGTACTTC. This chain uses TRBV9 with TRBJ2-5; a weak D match, TRBD1 (6 bases). This CDR3 has 15 amino acids. Deletions cut 0 bases from V and 2 bases from J, with 11 bases between. CDR1 is SGDLS and CDR2 is YYNGEE in the germline V gene. The complete variable domain, with remaining parts taken from reference TRBV9 and TRBJ2-5, reads DSGVTQTPKHLITATGQRVTLRCSPRSGDLSVYWYQQSLDQGLQFLIQYYNGEERAKGNILERFSAQQFPDLHSELNLSSLELGDSALYFCASSVGPGQQETQYFGPGTRLLVL.

This clone was observed once. V gene TRBV7-2 combines with J gene TRBJ1-1; D uncertain. V was trimmed by 1 base and J by 4 bases, leaving 13 bases between them. Germline CDR1 and CDR2: SGHTA and FQGNSA. The CDR3 is made up of 15 amino acids. The CDR3, as DNA: TGTGCCAGCAGCTTAGTTGGCAGCCCTAGCACTGAAGCTTTCTTT. The encoded protein is CASSLVGSPSTEAFF.

A few counts support this clone. The chain uses TRBV18 and TRBJ1-1; D might be TRBD1 (5 bases). The CDR3 sequence is 15 residues long. The V end lost 2 bases, the J end lost 4 bases, and 14 bases lay between the germline ends. Germline assignment: CDR1 KGHSH and CDR2 LQKENI. CDR3 DNA: TGTGCCAGCTCACCATTTAAGGGGCGAGGCACTGAAGCTTTCTTT. Its translation: CASSPFKGRGTEAFF.

V gene TRBV24-1 combines with J gene TRBJ1-2; 8 nucleotides align to TRBD1. This CDR3 spans 12 amino acids. J gave up 8 bases and V 9 bases, and 7 bases lay outside the gene matches. CDR1 KGHDR and CDR2 SFDVKD come from the germline V gene. CDR3 coding DNA: TGTGCCACCGCTGACAGGGACAGGGGCTACACCTTC. This codes for CATADRDRGYTF.

This clone came up once. The chain uses TRBV5-5 and TRBJ2-3; perhaps TRBD2 as D (5 bases). Germline CDR1 reads SGHKS; CDR2 reads YYEKEE (reference sequence). The CDR3 consists of 12 residues. V gave up 5 bases and J gave up 4 bases, with 8 bases separating them. The CDR3 DNA reads TGTGCCAGCAGTTGGACTCCAGATACGCAGTATTTT. Translation: CASSWTPDTQYF.

The J gene is TRBJ1-1, the V gene TRBV27; TRBD1 agrees at 9 bases. Germline V gene lookup returns CDR1 MNHEY and CDR2 SMNVEV (reference sequence). V lost 4 bases to trimming and J lost 3 bases; unmatched junction nucleotides: 9. The CDR3 has 16 residues. The CDR3 reads CASSSNRGLVDTEAFF. The CDR3 nucleotides read TGTGCCAGCAGTTCCAACAGGGGGCTAGTGGACACTGAAGCTTTCTTT.

CDR3 sequence (DNA): TGTGCCAGCAGTAAGCAGGGGAATCAGCCCCAGCATTTT. Amino acid sequence: CASSKQGNQPQHF. The chain recombines TRBV6-6 with TRBJ1-5; tentatively, D is TRBD1 (6 bases). The ends were cut back, 5 bases at V and 4 bases at J, with 9 bases in the middle. The CDR3 is made up of 13 amino acids. The germline gives CDR1 MNHNY, CDR2 SVGAGI (reference sequence).

The CDR3 here is CASSVEENEQFF. The CDR3 DNA is TGTGCCAGCAGCGTAGAAGAGAATGAGCAGTTCTTC. The chain has TRBV9 and TRBJ2-1; no definite D call. CDR1 is SGDLS, CDR2 YYNGEE, per germline. Trimming pared 0 bases from V and 7 bases from J, leaving 5 bases between. This CDR3 is built from 12 residues.

The V call is TRBV5-6, the J call TRBJ1-5, with D possibly matching TRBD1 (6 bases). The germline V gene has CDR1 SGHDT and CDR2 YYEEEE. CDR3 length: 14 amino acids. The V gene lost 0 bases and the J gene lost 7 bases, with 11 bases spanning the gap. The CDR3 DNA is TGTGCCAGCAGCTTGGCGGGGGGCGCACAGCCCCAGCATTTT. It yields the protein CASSLAGGAQPQHF.

The rearrangement uses TRBV5-1 and TRBJ1-3; the D gene is possibly TRBD1 (5 bases). With 4 bases removed from V and 0 bases from J, the gap between germline ends came to 8 bases. Germline CDR1 SGHRS, CDR2 YFSETQ. There are 14 residues in the CDR3. The CDR3 sequence: CASSPGVSGNTIYF. In DNA form, the CDR3 reads TGCGCCAGCAGCCCGGGGGTCTCTGGAAACACCATATATTTT.

The chain employs TRBV7-2 and TRBJ2-1; 8 nucleotides line up with TRBD2. Germline loops: CDR1 SGHTA, CDR2 FQGNSA. J gave up 7 bases and V 1 base, and 9 bases lay outside the gene matches. The length of the CDR3 is 16 residues. The CDR3, as DNA: TGTGCCAGCAGCTTAGGGGATCCGGGACTAGGGAATGAGCAGTTCTTC. It specifies CASSLGDPGLGNEQFF.

This rearrangement joins TRBV5-4 to TRBJ2-5; 8 bases map to TRBD2. Trimming at V came to 3 bases and at J to 5 bases, leaving 9 bases not matched to a gene. The germline gives CDR1 SGHNT, CDR2 YYREEE (reference sequence). The CDR3 is 15 amino acids. The CDR3 coding sequence is TGTGCCAGCAGCTCCGTAGCGGGGTCCGGGGAGACCCAGTACTTC. This gives the protein CASSSVAGSGETQYF.

The V call is TRBV28, the J call TRBJ2-5; TRBD1 matches at 7 bases. This CDR3 is built from 14 residues. V lost 6 bases, J lost 2 bases, and 6 bases stayed unmatched. Looked up from germline, CDR1 is MDHEN and CDR2 is SYDVKM. The CDR3 nucleotides are TGTGCCAGCAGCCACCCAGGGGGTCAAGAGACCCAGTACTTC. It encodes CASSHPGGQETQYF.

This clone has a single count. Other DNA sequences in the same sample also yield this CDR3. The chain combines TRBV24-1 with TRBJ2-7; 8 positions agree with TRBD1. This CDR3 has 15 amino acids. The V segment lost 3 bases and the J segment 0 bases; nucleotides outside the gene matches: 3. CDR1 KGHDR and CDR2 SFDVKD come from the germline V gene. The CDR3 coding sequence is TGTGCCACCAGTGATCCCGGGACAGGCTCCTACGAGCAGTACTTC. Translated, it gives CATSDPGTGSYEQYF.

V is TRBV6-1 and J is TRBJ2-7, with 9 bases aligning to TRBD1. Trimming at V came to 2 bases and at J to 7 bases, leaving 12 bases not matched to a gene. This CDR3 spans 16 amino acids. Germline loops: CDR1 MNHNS, CDR2 SASEGT. Here the CDR3 reads CASSEIRGTGFEEQYF. CDR3 bases: TGTGCCAGCAGTGAAATCAGAGGGACAGGGTTTGAAGAGCAGTACTTC.

The chain uses TRBV2 and TRBJ2-7; 8 bases map to TRBD1. The ends lost 3 bases at V and 0 bases at J; junction bases unmatched: 13. There are 18 residues in the CDR3. Germline CDR1 is SNHLY and CDR2 is FYNNEI. The CDR3 loop is CASSDTPLRTGSSYEQYF. The CDR3 DNA reads as TGTGCCAGCAGTGACACCCCGTTACGGACAGGGAGCTCCTACGAGCAGTACTTC.

Worth noting for this clone: This same CDR3 is encoded by further DNA sequences in the sample. The chain joins TRBV10-1 to TRBJ2-7; 13 bases match TRBD2. The CDR3 is 15 amino acids. V lost 2 bases, J lost 4 bases, and 2 bases stayed unmatched. Germline CDR1 is WNHNN and CDR2 is SYGVQD (reference sequence). The CDR3: CASSEGLAGAYEQYF. Written as DNA, the CDR3 is TGCGCCAGCAGTGAGGGACTAGCGGGAGCATACGAGCAGTACTTC.

V is TRBV10-3 and J is TRBJ2-3; perhaps TRBD2 as D (5 bases). This CDR3 is 16 amino acids long. CDR1 and CDR2 (germline): ENHRY, SYGVKD. V lost 0 bases, J lost 4 bases, and 14 bases lay in between. CDR3 residues: CAISESPPEGPDTQYF. CDR3 coding DNA: TGTGCCATCAGTGAGTCACCTCCCGAGGGCCCAGATACGCAGTATTTT.

The J gene is TRBJ2-1, the V gene TRBV7-7, with TRBD2 identical over 10 bases. Trimming removed 8 bases from V and 1 base from J; junction bases left unmatched: 8. From germline, CDR1 is SSHAT and CDR2 FNYEAQ (reference sequence). This CDR3 contains 16 residues. The CDR3 loop is CASAQVAGGSYNEQFF. CDR3 in DNA: TGTGCCAGCGCCCAGGTAGCGGGGGGATCCTACAATGAGCAGTTCTTC.